This T cell receptor (beta chain) was profiled in a study of beta chain features in type 1 diabetes. With respect to this clone: Its specificity is not known.

TCRB transcripts that were expressed got sequenced, as all of the isolated RNA had been reverse transcribed. Sequencing used immunoSEQ multiplex PCR; TCRdb keeps in-frame clones, though not all of them. The sample has 680,000 or so clones; roughly 16% are singletons. Germline CDR1 is SGHDT and CDR2 is YYEEEE. This CDR3 comprises 14 residues. The ends were cut back, 2 bases at V and 1 base at J, with 9 bases in the middle. Findings of the study overall: More deletions and fewer insertions at VDJ junctions were found in patients with type 1 diabetes. The naive, central memory and Treg TCRB repertoires showed an apparent similarity that was greater among patients than among healthy donors. All four CD4+ subsets from Type 1 diabetes patients carried moderately but significantly shorter TCRB CDR3s. Whether TCRB rearrangement is influenced by HLA type went unresolved here.

This TCR came from a man younger than 30 in good health. The specimen was naive CD4+ T cells from blood. The chain joins TRBV5-6 to TRBJ2-5, with D tentatively TRBD1 (5 bases). The CDR3 here is CASSFRQIQETQYF. The DNA for the CDR3 is TGTGCCAGCAGCTTTCGACAGATCCAAGAGACCCAGTACTTC.